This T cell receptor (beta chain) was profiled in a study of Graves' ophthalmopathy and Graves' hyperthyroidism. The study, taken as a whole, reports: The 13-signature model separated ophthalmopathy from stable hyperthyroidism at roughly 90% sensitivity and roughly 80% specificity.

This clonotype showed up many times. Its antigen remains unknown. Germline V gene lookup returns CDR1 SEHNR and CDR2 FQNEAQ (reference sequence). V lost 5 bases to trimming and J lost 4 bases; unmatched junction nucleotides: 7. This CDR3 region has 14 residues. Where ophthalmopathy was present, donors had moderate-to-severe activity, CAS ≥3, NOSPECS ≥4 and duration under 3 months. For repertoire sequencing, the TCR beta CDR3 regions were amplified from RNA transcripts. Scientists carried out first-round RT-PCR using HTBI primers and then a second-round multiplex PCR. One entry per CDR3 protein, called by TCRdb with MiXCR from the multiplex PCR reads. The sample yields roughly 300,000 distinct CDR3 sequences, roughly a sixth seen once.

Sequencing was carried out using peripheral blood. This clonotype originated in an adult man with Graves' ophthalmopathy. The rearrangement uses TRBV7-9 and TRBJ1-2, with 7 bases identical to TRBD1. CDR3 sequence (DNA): TGTGCCAGCAGCCCCCTAGGGGGCAGCTATGGCTACACCTTC. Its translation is CASSPLGGSYGYTF.